This T cell receptor beta chain originates from a study of beta chain features in type 1 diabetes. Looking at the study overall: Patients were similar to healthy donors in age and gender (as well as in cell yields). Sorted cell examination encompassed over 90 million cells across all samples.

Germline values: CDR1 SGHRS, CDR2 YFSETQ. The V gene lost 3 bases and the J gene lost 0 bases, with 9 bases spanning the gap. The CDR3 sequence is 14 residues long. On this clone itself: Its antigen remains unidentified.

Study conclusions and caveats: PCR could preferentially amplify shorter templates, alike in patients and controls. Significant though moderate, a shortening of TCRB CDR3s appeared in all four CD4+ subsets of Type 1 diabetes patients.

Expressed TCRB transcripts were sequenced, since all the RNA that had been isolated was reverse transcribed. Measured with immunoSEQ multiplex PCR; TCRdb has only the in-frame clones, and not every one. The sample has about 40,000 clones, around half seen once. The TCR was taken from a woman under 30 in good health. Material for sequencing was central memory CD4+ T cells from blood. The J gene is TRBJ1-1, the V gene TRBV5-1, with a possible D match to TRBD1 (5 bases). CDR3 amino acids: CASSSLTVNTEAFF. Here the CDR3 DNA reads TGCGCCAGCAGCTCCCTGACAGTGAACACTGAAGCTTTCTTT.